The 30 T cell receptor gamma chains below were found in one sample sequenced in a study of gamma-delta T cells after stem cell transplantation. TCRdb reanalyzed the RT-PCR reads using CATT. The profile covers a few thousand gamma-chain clones, with nearly 5% appearing a single time and 20% to 25% taken by the ten largest. What was sequenced was gamma-delta T cells. These receptors originate from a human donor. It is not recorded whose cells these are; they may come from a transplant donor.

This clone was seen a single time. J is TRGJ1 or TRGJ2 and V is TRGV4. The V segment lost 0 bases and the J segment 11 bases; nucleotides outside the gene matches: 22. The CDR3 is 17 amino acids. Germline-derived CDR1 and CDR2 are EGSTGY and YDSYTSSV. The CDR3 loop is CATWDGPIAVEFREKLF. The CDR3 DNA sequence: TGTGCCACCTGGGATGGGCCAATAGCGGTGGAATTTCGGGAGAAACTCTTT.

V is TRGV9 and J is TRGJ1 or TRGJ2. The CDR3 sequence is 16 residues long. J gave up 1 base and V 0 bases, and 9 bases lay outside the gene matches. Germline CDR1 GITISATS, CDR2 ISYDGTV (reference sequence). In nucleotides, the CDR3 is TGTGCCTTGTGGGAGGTGCAAAGTCTCAATTATTATAAGAAACTCTTT. Protein: CALWEVQSLNYYKKLF.

A word on this clone: Other DNA sequences from this sample encode an identical CDR3 as well. The chain combines TRGV4 with TRGJ1 or TRGJ2. The CDR3 is 12 amino acids. Germline V gene data show CDR1 as EGSTGY and CDR2 as YDSYTSSV. Trimming took 0 bases from V and 6 from J; bases not matched to a gene: 2. CDR3 loop: CATWDGFYKKLF. The CDR3 coding sequence is TGTGCCACCTGGGATGGGTTTTATAAGAAACTCTTT.

This chain's CDR3 is CALWESVEELGKKIKVF. The DNA of the CDR3 is TGTGCCTTGTGGGAATCTGTGGAAGAGTTGGGCAAAAAAATCAAGGTATTT. The chain uses TRGV9 and TRGJP. Germline values: CDR1 GITISATS, CDR2 ISYDGTV (reference sequence). The CDR3 has 17 amino acids. J gave up 5 bases and V 4 bases, and 8 bases lay outside the gene matches.

Concerning this clone: A read error is the likely source, as a far larger clone sits one nucleotide away. Other DNA sequences from this sample encode an identical CDR3 as well. The V call is TRGV3, the J call TRGJ1 or TRGJ2. This CDR3 region has 13 residues. Germline V gives CDR1 VTNTFY, CDR2 YDVSTARD (reference sequence). Trimming removed 0 bases from V and 5 bases from J; junction bases left unmatched: 4. The CDR3 nucleotides are TGTGCCACCTGGGACAGGCGGGATTATAAGAAACTCTTT. Protein product: CATWDRRDYKKLF.

This clone has only a few counts. One end of the junction fails to match germline, which may point to a read error. The identical CDR3 is also encoded by other nucleotide sequences in the sample. The J gene is TRGJP, the V gene TRGV9. Germline V gene sequence: CDR1 GITISATS, CDR2 ISYDGTV (reference sequence). This CDR3 spans 14 amino acids. The CDR3 region has the DNA TGTGCCTTGTGGCAGGAGTTGGGCAAAAAAATCAAGGTATTT. Encoded protein: CALWQELGKKIKVF.

Details on this clone: TCRdb's entry gives the protein of a much larger clone, which mismatches this DNA's translation at residue 5, likely from a read error; the protein reported here is translated from the DNA. This chain links TRGV9 with TRGJ1 or TRGJ2. Germline-derived CDR1 and CDR2 are GITISATS and ISYDGTV (reference sequence). V lost 4 bases to trimming and J lost 0 bases; unmatched junction nucleotides: 3. This CDR3 has 13 amino acids. The CDR3 coding sequence is TGTGCCTTGTGGGATGTGAATTATTATAAGAAACTCTTT. Translating gives CALWDVNYYKKLF.

This clone is medium-sized (0.01 to 0.1%) within its sample. The chain carries TRGV2 and TRGJ1 or TRGJ2. V dropped 0 bases and J dropped 2; count of bases not matched to a gene: 7. Germline CDR1 EGSNGY, CDR2 YDSYNSKV. The CDR3 spans 15 residues. The CDR3 nucleotides read TGTGCCACCTGGGACGGGCTCCCCTATTATTATAAGAAACTCTTT. It is translated as CATWDGLPYYYKKLF.

This clone was detected a few times. This likely reflects a read error, since a far larger clone is one base away. V is TRGV9 and J is TRGJP. The germline V gene encodes CDR1 GITISATS and CDR2 ISYDGTV (reference sequence). The CDR3 is 15 amino acids. The ends lost 2 bases at V and 8 bases at J; junction bases unmatched: 3. CDR3 in DNA: TGTGCCTTGTGGGAGGAACAGTTGGGCAAAAAAATCAAGGTATTT. It yields the protein CALWEEQLGKKIKVF.

By proportion, this clone is medium-sized (0.01 to 0.1%). The rearrangement links TRGV9 to TRGJ1 or TRGJ2. The J segment lost 6 bases and the V segment lost 0 bases, leaving 5 bases of the junction unmatched. The CDR3 extends over 13 amino acids. The V gene's germline CDR1 is GITISATS and CDR2 ISYDGTV (reference sequence). CDR3 in DNA: TGTGCCTTGTGGGAGGTGAAGGCTTATAAGAAACTCTTT. It translates to CALWEVKAYKKLF.

V and J are TRGV9 and TRGJP. The germline gives CDR1 GITISATS, CDR2 ISYDGTV (reference sequence). The J segment lost 11 bases and the V segment lost 3 bases, leaving 7 bases of the junction unmatched. The CDR3 has 15 residues. The CDR3 is CALWEIALGKKIKVF. The CDR3 DNA reads as TGTGCCTTGTGGGAGATTGCGCTGGGCAAAAAAATCAAGGTATTT.

V usage is TRGV9 and J usage is TRGJP. CDR1 and CDR2 (germline): GITISATS, ISYDGTV (reference sequence). J lost 8 bases, V lost 2 bases, and 9 bases had no gene match. The CDR3 sequence is 17 residues long. The CDR3 spells CALWEEMPKLGKKIKVF. In DNA form, the CDR3 reads TGTGCCTTGTGGGAGGAAATGCCAAAGTTGGGCAAAAAAATCAAGGTATTT.

The chain links TRGV9 to TRGJP. Germline CDR1 is GITISATS and CDR2 is ISYDGTV (reference sequence). V lost 3 bases and J lost 4; bases outside the gene matches: 6. The CDR3 is 17 amino acids. The CDR3 DNA reads TGTGCCTTGTGGGAGAGCTTCCAAGAGTTGGGCAAAAAAATCAAGGTATTT. As protein: CALWESFQELGKKIKVF.

This clone has a handful of counts. This chain uses TRGV9 with TRGJP. After removal of 3 bases from V and 7 bases from J, the junction contained 9 bases not matched to a gene. CDR3 length: 17 residues. CDR1 is GITISATS, CDR2 ISYDGTV, per germline (reference sequence). CDR3 sequence: CALWEPSKELGKKIKVF. CDR3 nucleotides: TGTGCCTTGTGGGAGCCAAGCAAGGAGTTGGGCAAAAAAATCAAGGTATTT.

This clone turned up a few times. This DNA's translation and the protein TCRdb lists, from a much larger clone, do not match at residue 6, likely due to a read error; the protein shown is translated from the DNA. This sequence joins TRGV9 and TRGJ1 or TRGJ2. The germline CDR1 and CDR2 sequences are GITISATS and ISYDGTV (reference sequence). With 3 bases clipped from V and 3 bases from J, the junction kept 5 bases outside the gene matches. The CDR3 length is 13 residues. Here the CDR3 DNA reads TGTGCCTTGTGGGAGAGGATTTATTATAAGAAACTCTTT. Encoded protein: CALWERIYYKKLF.

V gene TRGV9 combines with J gene TRGJ1 or TRGJ2. Germline V CDR1 and CDR2: GITISATS, ISYDGTV (reference sequence). Trimming cost V 0 bases and J 7 bases; bases outside gene matches: 12. The length of the CDR3 is 15 residues. CDR3 in amino acids: CALWEVPVLGYKKLF. The CDR3 DNA reads as TGTGCCTTGTGGGAGGTGCCAGTGCTGGGGTATAAGAAACTCTTT.

V usage is TRGV9 and J usage is TRGJP. Per the germline V gene, CDR1 is GITISATS and CDR2 is ISYDGTV (reference sequence). Germline trimming cut 8 bases from V and 3 bases from J; bases unmatched to any gene: 7. The CDR3 is made up of 16 amino acids. The chain's CDR3 is CALFEKQELGKKIKVF. The CDR3 nucleotides are TGTGCCTTGTTTGAGAAGCAAGAGTTGGGCAAAAAAATCAAGGTATTT.

Details on this clone: A much larger clone lies one base from this, so it may be a read error. Other DNA variants within this sample encode the same CDR3. The V and J genes are TRGV9 and TRGJ1 or TRGJ2. Germline V gene data show CDR1 as GITISATS and CDR2 as ISYDGTV (reference sequence). This CDR3 is built from 11 residues. CDR3 loop: CALWENWGKLF. The CDR3 DNA is TGTGCCTTGTGGGAGAATTGGGGGAAACTCTTC.

This clone has more than one count but fewer than ten. This sequence is one base from a far larger clone and is likely a read error. The sample carries other DNA sequences with the same CDR3. The chain is built from TRGV9 and TRGJP. This CDR3 comprises 17 residues. Germline V CDR1 and CDR2: GITISATS, ISYDGTV (reference sequence). CDR3 nucleotide sequence: TGCGCCTTGTGGGAGACCCTCTCCGAGTTGGGCAAAAAAATCAAGGTATTT. It translates to CALWETLSELGKKIKVF.

This clone is judged medium-sized. This CDR3 is also generated by other DNA sequences in the sample. This chain links TRGV9 with TRGJP. Germline V CDR1 and CDR2: GITISATS, ISYDGTV (reference sequence). The J segment lost 3 bases and the V segment lost 4 bases, leaving 3 bases of the junction unmatched. The CDR3 sequence is 16 residues long. The CDR3 coding sequence is TGTGCCTTGTGGGAACTGCAAGAGTTGGGCAAAAAAATCAAGGTATTT. Translating it yields CALWELQELGKKIKVF.

This clone is large. This sample includes further DNA sequences coding for the same CDR3. The chain carries TRGV8 and TRGJP2. The CDR3 totals 17 residues. CDR1 and CDR2 from the germline V gene are VENAVY and YDSYNSRV. Trimming removed 3 bases from V and 3 bases from J; junction bases left unmatched: 13. This CDR3 is CATWDGEHGGSDWIKTF. The DNA of the CDR3 is TGTGCCACCTGGGATGGCGAACACGGAGGTAGTGATTGGATCAAGACGTTT.

This clone was seen a handful of times. In DNA form, the CDR3 reads TGTGCCACCTGGGATGGGCCAAACATAAGTTGGTTCAAGATATTT. Protein product: CATWDGPNISWFKIF. The V gene is TRGV4, the J gene TRGJP1. With V trimmed by 0 bases and J by 9 bases, 10 bases remained unmatched. Germline loops: CDR1 EGSTGY, CDR2 YDSYTSSV. The CDR3 length is 15 residues.

This clone appeared a few times. V usage is TRGV2 and J usage is TRGJ1 or TRGJ2. This CDR3 has 12 amino acids. The V and J ends lost 0 bases and 9 bases, in that order; junction bases with no gene match: 5. The germline gives CDR1 EGSNGY, CDR2 YDSYNSKV. The CDR3 bases are TGTGCCACCTGGGACGGGCCCCCTAAGAAACTCTTT. Its protein is CATWDGPPKKLF.

This clone is deemed medium-sized. Other nucleotide sequences in the sample specify the same CDR3. This sequence joins TRGV9 and TRGJP. Per the germline V gene, CDR1 is GITISATS and CDR2 is ISYDGTV (reference sequence). After removal of 5 bases from V and 4 bases from J, the junction contained 2 bases not matched to a gene. CDR3 size: 15 residues. This CDR3 reads CALWVQELGKKIKVF. The CDR3 DNA reads TGTGCCTTGTGGGTACAAGAGTTGGGCAAAAAAATCAAGGTATTT.

This clone was seen a handful of times. V gene TRGV9 combines with J gene TRGJ1 or TRGJ2. Germline values: CDR1 GITISATS, CDR2 ISYDGTV (reference sequence). The CDR3 is 13 amino acids. V dropped 4 bases and J dropped 9; count of bases not matched to a gene: 12. The CDR3, as DNA: TGTGCCTTGTGGGAAGGGAATTTTCGTAAGAAACTCTTT. It specifies CALWEGNFRKKLF.

This clone is large by share. CDR3 nucleotide sequence: TGTGCCACCTGGGACGGGCCAAGGGAGAAACTCTTT. This encodes CATWDGPREKLF. The chain combines TRGV2 with TRGJ1 or TRGJ2. CDR1 and CDR2 from the germline V gene are EGSNGY and YDSYNSKV. This CDR3 has 12 residues. J was trimmed by 11 bases and V by 0 bases; bases with no gene match: 7.

By its share, this clone is medium-sized. The rearrangement joins TRGV3 to TRGJP1. CDR3 length equals 16 residues. V was pared by 0 bases and J by 3 bases, with 7 bases of the junction left unmatched. From germline, CDR1 is VTNTFY and CDR2 YDVSTARD (reference sequence). CDR3 in amino acids: CATWDRRKATGWFKIF. CDR3 nucleotide sequence: TGTGCCACCTGGGACAGGCGGAAAGCCACTGGTTGGTTCAAGATATTT.

By share, this clone ranks as medium-sized. The rearrangement uses TRGV4 and TRGJ1 or TRGJ2. V shed 3 bases, J shed 2 bases, and the junction held 4 bases outside the gene matches. CDR3 length: 13 residues. Germline-derived CDR1 and CDR2 are EGSTGY and YDSYTSSV. CDR3 sequence (DNA): TGTGCCACCTGGGATTCTGATTATTATAAGAAACTCTTT. Translating it yields CATWDSDYYKKLF.

The chain is built from TRGV3 and TRGJ1 or TRGJ2. V shed 3 bases, J shed 0 bases, and the junction held 5 bases outside the gene matches. This CDR3 contains 14 residues. The germline V gene encodes CDR1 VTNTFY and CDR2 YDVSTARD (reference sequence). CDR3 loop: CATWDGMNYYKKLF. DNA for the CDR3: TGTGCCACCTGGGACGGGATGAATTATTATAAGAAACTCTTT.

The CDR3 region has the DNA TGTGCCACCTGGGACAGGCGAAGGAAACTCTTT. It translates to CATWDRRRKLF. The rearrangement joins TRGV5 to TRGJ1 or TRGJ2. The CDR3 contains 11 residues. CDR1 VINAFY and CDR2 YDVSNSKD come from the germline V gene. Losses at the gene ends were 0 bases for V and 12 bases for J; bases not matched to a gene: 5.